The clone carrying this TCR beta chain was counted ten times or more. Its antigen is undetermined. These data come from a study of CD8 T cells in ankylosing spondylitis. Using its own MiXCR run on the 5' RACE reads, TCRdb lists one record per CDR3 protein. The data show 500,000 or so distinct CDR3 sequences, roughly 5.3% seen once. The CDR3 is 14 residues long. Germline CDR1 and CDR2: MDHEN and SYDVKM. With 9 bases clipped from V and 3 bases from J, the junction kept 8 bases outside the gene matches. The study's findings and limits: Ankylosing spondylitis blood seemed to carry a telltale TCR beta motif made of several highly homologous variants.

V usage is TRBV28 and J usage is TRBJ2-1, with 7 bases aligning to TRBD2. The sample consisted of blood, either unsorted or a sorted T cell fraction (not recorded which). The receptor's source is a male donor with ankylosing spondylitis. The CDR3 protein is CASLTQRGYNEQFF. The CDR3, as DNA: TGTGCCAGTTTAACCCAGCGGGGCTACAATGAGCAGTTCTTC.